This entry is about one T cell receptor (beta chain). Its antigen is undetermined. The sample is drawn from a study of cytomegalovirus exposure and HLA in healthy donors. Study-level results: Certain indistinguishable V segments, among them TRBV6-2 and TRBV6-3, were excluded. Accounts indicate the classifier identified cytomegalovirus status with strong specificity and sensitivity. HLA allele associations emerged for roughly 16,000 TCR beta sequences in a later analysis, at 0.05 false discovery rate. TCR beta chains associated with HLA were, in a later analysis, more clonally expanded than equally common others.

The PCR made use of 60 Vbeta and 13 Jbeta primers. Method: immunoSEQ multiplex PCR; TCRdb's copy keeps in-frame clones and lacks some. Of some 150,000 clones listed, under 80% are singletons. The germline V gene has CDR1 SGDLS and CDR2 YYNGEE. The CDR3 has 16 amino acids. Between the trimmed V and J ends, which lost 4 bases and 2 bases, there was a span of 19 bases. Sequencing was carried out using PBMCs. The receptor was isolated from a man between 40 and 49 years old in good health and CMV-seronegative. The chain employs TRBV9 and TRBJ2-7; D perhaps matches TRBD2 (5 bases). CDR3 nucleotides: TGTGCCAGCAGCCCACGAGGGTCAGTTCTACCCTACGAGCAGTACTTC. It is translated as CASSPRGSVLPYEQYF.